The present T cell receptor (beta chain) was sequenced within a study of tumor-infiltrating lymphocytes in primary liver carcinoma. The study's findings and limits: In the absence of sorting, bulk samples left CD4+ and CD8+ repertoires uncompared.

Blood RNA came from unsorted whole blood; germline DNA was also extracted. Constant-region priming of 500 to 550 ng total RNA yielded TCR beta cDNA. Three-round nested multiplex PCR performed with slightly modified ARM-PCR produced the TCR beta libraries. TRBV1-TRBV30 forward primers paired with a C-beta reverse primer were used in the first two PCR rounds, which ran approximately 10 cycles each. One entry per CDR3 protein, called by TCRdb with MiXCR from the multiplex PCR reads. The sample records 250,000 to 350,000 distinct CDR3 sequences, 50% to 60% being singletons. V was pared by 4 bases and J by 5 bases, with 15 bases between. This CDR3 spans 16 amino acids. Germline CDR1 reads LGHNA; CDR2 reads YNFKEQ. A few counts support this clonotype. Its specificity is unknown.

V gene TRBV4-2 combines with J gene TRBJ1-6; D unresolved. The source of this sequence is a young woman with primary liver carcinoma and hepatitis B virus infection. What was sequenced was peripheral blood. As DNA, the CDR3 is TGTGCCAGCAGCCCTAAGGGTCCGTTACATAATTCACCCCTCCACTTT. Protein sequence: CASSPKGPLHNSPLHF.